What follows is one TCR beta chain and its context. The target antigen is unknown. These data are taken from a study of T cells in localized non-small cell lung cancer. Trimming left V 5 bases short and J 1 base short, with 9 bases between. The CDR3 sequence is 14 residues long. Germline CDR1 PRHDT, CDR2 FYEKMQ (reference sequence). The data were produced by immunoSEQ multiplex PCR, yet TCRdb's version contains in-frame clones alone and is incomplete. In the table there are 25,000 to 35,000 clones, about 92% of which are singletons. Overall study results and limits: Maximal T cell clonality occurred in uninvolved adjacent lung, with tumor ranking below it. Sequencing covered just one tumor region, so heterogeneity cannot be ruled out. Median detection of top 100 tumor clones in adjacent lung was around 60 clones. Prolonged overall survival went with higher T cell density in the blood.

The receptor comes from a woman aged 40-70 years with stage III lung adenocarcinoma. The specimen comprised peripheral blood mononuclear cells, sampled before any cancer treatment. The chain links TRBV13 to TRBJ1-5, with D perhaps TRBD1 (6 bases). CDR3 DNA: TGTGCCAGCAGCCCCAGGGGAAGCAATCAGCCCCAGCATTTT. Its protein is CASSPRGSNQPQHF.